This T cell receptor beta chain was sequenced in a study of blood T cell repertoires in COVID-19. As for the study in general: The origin of the acute and convalescent COVID-19 samples was the United States, Italy and Spain. T cells, B-cell-depleted T cells, or PBMCs provided the cDNA or gDNA that served as material.

From germline, CDR1 is SGHTS and CDR2 YDEGEE. The CDR3 is 13 residues long. Trimming removed 5 bases from V and 7 bases from J, with 15 bases in between. Per the original data handling: From reference gene primer amplification, estimates of nucleated cell counts were derived. Only in-frame clones appear in the TCRdb table, and some are missing; sequencing was by immunoSEQ multiplex PCR. D and trimming were read from the DNA, whereas the V and J calls and clone size are those reported in that table. The data hold 300,000 to 400,000 clones, with around 87% observed a single time. Patients at the Seattle site were enrolled during active infection and followed longitudinally.

This TCR was recovered from a woman aged 50 to 65 with COVID-19, enrolled during active disease. Sequencing was carried out using peripheral blood. The V gene is TRBV5-8, the J gene TRBJ1-1, with a weak D call TRBD1 (6 bases). CDR3: CASSMSGAYEAFF. For the CDR3, the DNA is TGTGCCAGCAGTATGTCAGGGGCCTATGAAGCTTTCTTT.